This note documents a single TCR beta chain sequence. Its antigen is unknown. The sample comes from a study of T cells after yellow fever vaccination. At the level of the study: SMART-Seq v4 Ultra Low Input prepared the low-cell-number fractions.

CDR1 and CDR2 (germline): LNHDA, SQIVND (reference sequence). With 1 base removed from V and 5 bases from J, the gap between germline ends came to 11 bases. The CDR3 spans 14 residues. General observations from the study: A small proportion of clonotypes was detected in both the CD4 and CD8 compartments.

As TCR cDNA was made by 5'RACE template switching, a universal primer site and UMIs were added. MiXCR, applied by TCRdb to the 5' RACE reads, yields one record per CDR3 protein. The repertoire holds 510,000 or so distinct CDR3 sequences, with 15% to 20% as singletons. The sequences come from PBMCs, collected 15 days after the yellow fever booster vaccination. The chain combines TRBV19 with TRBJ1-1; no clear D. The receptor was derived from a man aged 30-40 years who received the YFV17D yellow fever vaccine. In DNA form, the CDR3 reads TGTGCCAGTAGTATAGTCGGTTCTGGGACTGAAGCTTTCTTT. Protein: CASSIVGSGTEAFF.